These 20 T cell receptor beta chains came from one sample sequenced in a study of blood T cell repertoires in COVID-19. TCRdb's table, derived via immunoSEQ multiplex PCR, lists solely in-frame clones and lacks some. The sample consists of around 300,000 clones, 70% to 90% of them appearing once. The sequenced sample was peripheral blood. The receptors shown here come from a human donor in a cohort sampled during active COVID-19.

The chain joins TRBV12-3 or TRBV12-4 to TRBJ1-1, with TRBD1 matching over 7 bases. With V trimmed by 5 bases and J by 8 bases, 8 bases remained unmatched. The CDR3 sequence is 13 residues long. CDR3 region: CASSLVDREEAFF. The CDR3 DNA is TGTGCCAGCAGTCTCGTAGACAGGGAAGAAGCTTTCTTT.

This clone was recorded only once. This rearrangement joins TRBV9 to TRBJ1-1; TRBD1 is a possible D gene (6 bases). Germline values: CDR1 SGDLS, CDR2 YYNGEE. The CDR3 is made up of 13 amino acids. V was trimmed by 4 bases and J by 4 bases, leaving 11 bases between them. The CDR3 coding sequence is TGTGCCAGCAGCTTTACAGGGTCCACTGAAGCTTTCTTT. Its protein is CASSFTGSTEAFF.

The rearrangement joins TRBV6-5 to TRBJ1-2, with 7 positions matching TRBD1. The trim removed 6 bases at V and 5 bases at J, leaving 9 bases unmatched. CDR1 and CDR2 (germline): MNHEY, SVGAGI. There are 14 residues in the CDR3. CDR3 region: CASSRQGTSYGYTF. The CDR3 DNA is TGTGCCAGCAGCCGACAGGGTACGAGTTATGGCTACACCTTC.

The DNA for the CDR3 is TGCACCAGCAGCCAACCCGGACTGGGGTTAGCGGTCGCAGATACGCAGTATTTT. Its translation: CTSSQPGLGLAVADTQYF. V and J are TRBV1 and TRBJ2-3; the D segment call TRBD2 is taken from the table without a DNA check. TRBV1 is annotated as a pseudogene. The CDR3 is 18 residues long.

The chain carries TRBV3-1 (or the pseudogene TRBV3-2) and TRBJ1-2; 12 nucleotides agree with TRBD1. V shed 1 base, J shed 8 bases, and the junction held 2 bases outside the gene matches. CDR3 length equals 14 residues. In germline, CDR1 is LGHDT, CDR2 YNNKEL (reference sequence). The CDR3 sequence: CASSQGDRGQGYTF. The CDR3 nucleotides are TGTGCCAGCAGCCAAGGGGACAGGGGGCAAGGCTACACCTTC.

The chain is built from TRBV5-1 and TRBJ2-2; possibly TRBD2 for D (5 bases). V dropped 4 bases and J dropped 1 base, with 8 bases sitting between them. The CDR3 contains 14 residues. Germline assignment: CDR1 SGHRS and CDR2 YFSETQ. The CDR3 DNA is TGCGCCAGCAGCGGTGGACTGAACACCGGGGAGCTGTTTTTT. It yields the protein CASSGGLNTGELFF.

The J gene is TRBJ2-1, the V gene TRBV2; TRBD2 matches 11 bases. Germline values: CDR1 SNHLY, CDR2 FYNNEI. CDR3 size: 15 residues. The ends lost 7 bases at V and 3 bases at J; junction bases unmatched: 5. The DNA of the CDR3 is TGTGCCAGCACCCCGGGACTAGCGGTCTACAATGAGCAGTTCTTC. Translating it yields CASTPGLAVYNEQFF.

The chain carries TRBV27 and TRBJ1-2; 8 positions agree with TRBD1. V lost 6 bases, J lost 2 bases, and 2 bases stayed unmatched. Germline CDR1 and CDR2: MNHEY and SMNVEV (reference sequence). There are 13 residues in the CDR3. CDR3 residues: CASRRTGNYGYTF. In DNA form, the CDR3 reads TGTGCCAGCAGAAGGACAGGGAACTATGGCTACACCTTC.

This clone was seen repeatedly, ten times or more. The chain carries TRBV12-5 and TRBJ2-4; D is possibly TRBD1 (6 bases). Trimming pared 4 bases from V and 1 base from J, leaving 11 bases between. The germline V gene encodes CDR1 LGHNT and CDR2 FRNRAP. The CDR3 has 15 residues. In DNA, the CDR3 is TGTGCTAGTGGTTCCAACACAGGGGCCAAAAACATTCAGTACTTC. It yields the protein CASGSNTGAKNIQYF. The whole variable domain, remainder taken from reference TRBV12-5 and TRBJ2-4, is DARVTQTPRHKVTEMGQEVTMRCQPILGHNTVFWYRQTMMQGLELLAYFRNRAPLDDSGMPKDRFSAEMPDATLATLKIQPSEPRDSAVYFCASGSNTGAKNIQYFGAGTRLSVL.

This chain links TRBV25-1 with TRBJ1-6, with D hard to call. V lost 7 bases, J lost 0 bases, and 10 bases lay in between. Looked up from germline, CDR1 is MGHDK and CDR2 is SYGVNS. The CDR3 has 15 residues. The CDR3 region is CASTWSGSYNSPLHF. The CDR3 DNA is TGTGCCAGCACCTGGTCGGGCTCCTATAATTCACCCCTCCACTTT.

The V and J genes are TRBV30 and TRBJ2-1; 7 bases match TRBD1. The V and J ends lost 1 base and 14 bases, in that order; junction bases with no gene match: 8. The CDR3 is made up of 12 amino acids. Per the germline V gene, CDR1 is GTSNPN and CDR2 is SVGIG (reference sequence). CDR3 amino acids: CAWSAGPRGKFF. The CDR3 DNA sequence: TGTGCCTGGAGTGCGGGCCCCAGGGGGAAGTTCTTC.

Only one count was recorded for this clone. V is TRBV6-1 and J is TRBJ2-7; D is undetermined. The CDR3 totals 12 residues. The V gene lost 0 bases and the J gene lost 3 bases, with 3 bases spanning the gap. Germline loops: CDR1 MNHNS, CDR2 SASEGT. DNA of the CDR3: TGTGCCAGCAGTGAAGCCTACTACGAGCAGTACTTC. Translated: CASSEAYYEQYF.

J is TRBJ1-1 and V is TRBV5-6, with a weak D call TRBD1 (6 bases). CDR1 is SGHDT and CDR2 is YYEEEE in the germline V gene. This CDR3 region has 13 residues. V gave up 0 bases and J gave up 4 bases, with 7 bases separating them. The CDR3: CASSLGTATEAFF. As DNA, the CDR3 is TGTGCCAGCAGCTTGGGGACAGCCACTGAAGCTTTCTTT.

This chain connects TRBV19 to TRBJ2-7, with 8 bases aligning to TRBD1. The V and J ends lost 2 bases and 2 bases, in that order; junction bases with no gene match: 5. Germline assignment: CDR1 LNHDA and CDR2 SQIVND (reference sequence). CDR3 size: 15 residues. The DNA of the CDR3 is TGTGCCAGTAGTATAAAGGGGACAGGCACCTACGAGCAGTACTTC. It encodes CASSIKGTGTYEQYF.

The gene calls are TRBV20-1 and TRBJ1-5; D is perhaps TRBD1 (5 bases). V was cut by 3 bases and J by 6 bases, with 12 bases left in between. The CDR3 loop spans 13 amino acids. Germline CDR1 is DFQATT and CDR2 is SNEGSKA (reference sequence). The CDR3 nucleotides read TGCAGTGCTAGTGAGGCAGGGTTTCAGCCCCAGCATTTT. It translates to CSASEAGFQPQHF.

The rearrangement links TRBV6-5 to TRBJ1-3; D may be TRBD1 (5 bases). Germline loops: CDR1 MNHEY, CDR2 SVGAGI. The V and J ends lost 0 bases and 3 bases respectively, with 12 bases between them. This CDR3 has 16 residues. This chain's CDR3 is CASSYSRGSGGNTIYF. The CDR3 DNA reads TGTGCCAGCAGTTACTCAAGGGGCTCGGGTGGAAACACCATATATTTT.

This chain connects TRBV30 to TRBJ2-7; D is unresolved. V was shortened by 2 bases and J by 0 bases, with 17 bases between the two germline ends. This CDR3 spans 16 amino acids. Looked up from germline, CDR1 is GTSNPN and CDR2 is SVGIG (reference sequence). The CDR3 bases are TGTGCCTGGAGTCCGATTGAGAGGAGATTCTCCTACGAGCAGTACTTC. This sequence encodes CAWSPIERRFSYEQYF. Looking up the rest from reference TRBV30 and TRBJ2-7 gives the full variable domain: SQTIHQWPATLVQPVGSPLSLECTVEGTSNPNLYWYRQAAGRGLQLLFYSVGIGQISSEVPQNLSASRPQDRQFILSSKKLLLSDSGFYLCAWSPIERRFSYEQYFGPGTRLTVT.

The V call is TRBV7-9, the J call TRBJ1-1, with 7 bases lining up with TRBD1. Trimming cost V 2 bases and J 1 base; bases outside gene matches: 4. The CDR3 has 15 residues. CDR1 is SEHNR and CDR2 is FQNEAQ in the germline V gene (reference sequence). CDR3 loop: CASSLPQGENTEAFF. CDR3 sequence (DNA): TGTGCCAGCAGCTTACCCCAGGGGGAGAACACTGAAGCTTTCTTT.

In this sample, this clone turned up once. The chain recombines TRBV6-5 with TRBJ2-6; D is uncertain. This CDR3 is 16 amino acids long. The germline gives CDR1 MNHEY, CDR2 SVGAGI. The germline V and J ends were trimmed by 2 bases and 1 base, with 9 bases remaining between them. CDR3 residues: CASSYPSRSGANVLTF. As DNA, the CDR3 is TGTGCCAGCAGTTACCCCTCCAGGTCTGGGGCCAACGTCCTGACTTTC.

The chain couples TRBV2 to TRBJ1-1; no firm D call. The germline V and J ends were trimmed by 5 bases and 3 bases, with 10 bases remaining between them. Germline V gene lookup returns CDR1 SNHLY and CDR2 FYNNEI. The CDR3 consists of 13 residues. This CDR3 reads CASSTEVDTEAFF. The CDR3 nucleotides are TGTGCCAGCAGTACAGAAGTGGACACTGAAGCTTTCTTT. The complete variable domain, with remaining parts taken from reference TRBV2 and TRBJ1-1, reads EPEVTQTPSHQVTQMGQEVILRCVPISNHLYFYWYRQILGQKVEFLVSFYNNEISEKSEIFDDQFSVERPDGSNFTLKIRSTKLEDSAMYFCASSTEVDTEAFFGQGTRLTVV.